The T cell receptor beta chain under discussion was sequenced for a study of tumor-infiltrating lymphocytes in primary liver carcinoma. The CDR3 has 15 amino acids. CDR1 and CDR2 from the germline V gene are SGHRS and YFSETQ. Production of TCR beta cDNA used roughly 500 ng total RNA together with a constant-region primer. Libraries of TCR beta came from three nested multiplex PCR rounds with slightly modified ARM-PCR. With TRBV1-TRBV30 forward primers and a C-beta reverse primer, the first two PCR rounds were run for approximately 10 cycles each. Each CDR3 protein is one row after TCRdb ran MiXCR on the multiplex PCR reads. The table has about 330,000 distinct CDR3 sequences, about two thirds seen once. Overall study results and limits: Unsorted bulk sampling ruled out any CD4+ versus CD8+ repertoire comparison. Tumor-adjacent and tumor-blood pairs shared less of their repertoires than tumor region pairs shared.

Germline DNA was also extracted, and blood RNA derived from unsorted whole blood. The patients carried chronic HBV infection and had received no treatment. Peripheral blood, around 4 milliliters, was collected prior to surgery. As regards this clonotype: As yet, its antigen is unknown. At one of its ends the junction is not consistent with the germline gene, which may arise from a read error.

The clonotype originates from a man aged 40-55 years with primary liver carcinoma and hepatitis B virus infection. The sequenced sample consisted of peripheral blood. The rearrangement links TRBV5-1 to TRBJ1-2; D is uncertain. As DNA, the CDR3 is TGCGCCAGCAGCTTGGCGGCAGAGACTAACTGTGGCTACACCTTC. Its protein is CASSLAAETNCGYTF.